The following is a T cell receptor beta chain sequence with its context. The antigen is unknown. The CDR3 loop spans 17 amino acids. Trimming removed 2 bases from V and 6 bases from J, with 22 bases in between. Germline V gene lookup returns CDR1 MNHEY and CDR2 SVGAGI. Thyroid surgery took place with no prior treatment in any patient. This sample is part of a study of metastatic and nonmetastatic thyroid tumors. Study-wide points: Reported TCR beta diversity, measured in blood and tumor, was significantly higher for malignant thyroid tumors than for benign nodules.

Authors' processing steps: In papillary thyroid cancer, a distant-metastasis classifier was built using CDR3 differences across clinicopathological groups. TCRdb re-called clones via MiXCR from the PCR reads. What appears here as the V and J calls and clone size reflects TCRdb's work, not the paper's. The table shows approximately 35,000 clones, with approximately 40% occurring only once. V is TRBV6-5 and J is TRBJ1-1; D might be TRBD1 (5 bases). Sample: tumor tissue. The TCR was taken from a female donor with papillary thyroid cancer or a benign thyroid nodule (not recorded which). Some clones in this sample may be carry-over from other donors' samples. The CDR3 nucleotides read TGTGCCAGCAGTTACGGGGCGCAGGTGTTGATACGGGCTGAAGCTTTCTTT. Translating it yields CASSYGAQVLIRAEAFF.